What follows are 8 T cell receptor beta chains derived from one specimen sequenced in a study of blood T cell repertoires in COVID-19. Assay: immunoSEQ multiplex PCR; the TCRdb copy retains only in-frame clones and omits some. The table lists 55,000 to 80,000 clones, more than 60% of them singletons, with about 20% in the top ten. Material for sequencing was peripheral blood. The receptors were gathered from a man in his fifties or sixties with acute or convalescent COVID-19.

The chain has TRBV5-1 and TRBJ2-5; D is ambiguous. Between the trimmed V and J ends, which lost 7 bases and 4 bases, there was a span of 17 bases. CDR3 length equals 14 residues. Germline assignment: CDR1 SGHRS and CDR2 YFSETQ. CDR3 loop: CASRMSLIPETQYF. CDR3 nucleotide sequence: TGCGCCAGCCGAATGAGTCTTATCCCAGAGACCCAGTACTTC. The full variable domain, with the rest looked up from reference TRBV5-1 and TRBJ2-5, is KAGVTQTPRYLIKTRGQQVTLSCSPISGHRSVSWYQQTPGQGLQFLFEYFSETQRNKGNFPGRFSGRQFSNSRSEMNVSTLELGDSALYLCASRMSLIPETQYFGPGTRLLVL.

This rearrangement joins TRBV4-2 to TRBJ2-7; possibly TRBD2 for D (6 bases). This CDR3 comprises 15 residues. Trimming pared 1 base from V and 4 bases from J, leaving 14 bases between. Germline V gene data show CDR1 as LGHNA and CDR2 as YNFKEQ. This CDR3 is CASSQVDGSEYEQYF. The CDR3 nucleotides are TGTGCCAGCAGCCAAGTGGACGGGAGTGAATACGAGCAGTACTTC.

In DNA form, the CDR3 reads TGTGCCAGCAGCTTACTCGGGACAGCTAGCACAGATACGCAGTATTTT. Translation gives CASSLLGTASTDTQYF. The chain joins TRBV7-6 to TRBJ2-3; the match to TRBD1 covers 7 bases. The CDR3 is made up of 16 amino acids. Germline values: CDR1 SGHVS, CDR2 FNYEAQ. The ends lost 2 bases at V and 0 bases at J; junction bases unmatched: 5.

The J gene is TRBJ2-5, the V gene TRBV28, with 8 bases lining up with TRBD2. The length of the CDR3 is 13 residues. Germline assignment: CDR1 MDHEN and CDR2 SYDVKM. The ends lost 7 bases at V and 6 bases at J; junction bases unmatched: 7. The CDR3, as DNA: TGTGCCAGCACTTCGGGGGGGTTAAAGACCCAGTACTTC. Translated, it gives CASTSGGLKTQYF.

This clone was seen only a few times. This rearrangement joins TRBV19 to TRBJ1-6; maybe TRBD1 (5 bases). This CDR3 spans 13 amino acids. Trimming removed 3 bases at V and 9 bases at J, with 9 bases between. Germline V gene lookup returns CDR1 LNHDA and CDR2 SQIVND (reference sequence). The CDR3, as DNA: TGTGCCAGTAGTATGAAGGGGTCTTCACCCCTCCACTTT. Protein product: CASSMKGSSPLHF.

The chain links TRBV15 to TRBJ2-5; 7 bases are shared with TRBD1. Germline CDR1 and CDR2: LNHNV and YYDKDF (reference sequence). The CDR3 loop spans 15 amino acids. V gave up 4 bases and J gave up 5 bases; unmatched junction bases: 10. This CDR3 reads CATSILDRVVETQYF. The CDR3 coding sequence is TGTGCCACCAGCATCCTAGACAGGGTGGTTGAGACCCAGTACTTC.

The genes are TRBV28 and TRBJ2-7, with a weak D call TRBD1 (5 bases). There are 14 residues in the CDR3. V lost 6 bases and J 3 bases, leaving 15 bases between the germline ends. Germline assignment: CDR1 MDHEN and CDR2 SYDVKM. CDR3 bases: TGTGCCAGCAGCTCCGACAGAAAGCTCTACGAGCAGTACTTC. This encodes CASSSDRKLYEQYF.

This clone was observed a few times. This chain links TRBV9 with TRBJ2-1; 10 bases are shared with TRBD2. The trim removed 4 bases at V and 9 bases at J, leaving 4 bases unmatched. This CDR3 is built from 13 residues. Germline V gene data show CDR1 as SGDLS and CDR2 as YYNGEE. CDR3 DNA sequence: TGTGCCAGCAGCCCGGGACTAGCGAGTGAGCAGTTCTTC. Its protein product is CASSPGLASEQFF.